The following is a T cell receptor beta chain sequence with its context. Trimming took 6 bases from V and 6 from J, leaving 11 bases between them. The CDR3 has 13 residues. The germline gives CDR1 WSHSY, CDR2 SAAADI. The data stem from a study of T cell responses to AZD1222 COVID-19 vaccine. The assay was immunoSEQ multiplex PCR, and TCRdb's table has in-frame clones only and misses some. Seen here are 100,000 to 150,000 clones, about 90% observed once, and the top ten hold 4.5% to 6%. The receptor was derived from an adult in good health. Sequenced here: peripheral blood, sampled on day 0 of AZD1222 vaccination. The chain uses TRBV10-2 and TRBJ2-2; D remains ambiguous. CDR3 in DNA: TGCGCCAGCAGGCAGGTAGAGGCCGGGGAGCTGTTTTTT. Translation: CASRQVEAGELFF.